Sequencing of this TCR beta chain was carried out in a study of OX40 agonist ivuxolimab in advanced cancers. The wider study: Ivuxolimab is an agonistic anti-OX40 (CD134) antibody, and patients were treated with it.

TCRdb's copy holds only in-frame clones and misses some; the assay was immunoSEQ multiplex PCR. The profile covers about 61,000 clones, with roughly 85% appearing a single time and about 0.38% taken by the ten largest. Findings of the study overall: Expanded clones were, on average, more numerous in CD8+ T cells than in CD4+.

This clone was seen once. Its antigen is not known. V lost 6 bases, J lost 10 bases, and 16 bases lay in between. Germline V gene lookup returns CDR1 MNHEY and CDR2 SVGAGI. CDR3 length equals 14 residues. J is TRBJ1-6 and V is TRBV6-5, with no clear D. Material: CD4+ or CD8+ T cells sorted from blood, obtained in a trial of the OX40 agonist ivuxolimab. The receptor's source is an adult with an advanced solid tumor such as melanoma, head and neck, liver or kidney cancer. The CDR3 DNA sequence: TGTGCCAGCAGCCCCGGCGGAAGGAACTCACCCCTCCACTTT. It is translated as CASSPGGRNSPLHF.